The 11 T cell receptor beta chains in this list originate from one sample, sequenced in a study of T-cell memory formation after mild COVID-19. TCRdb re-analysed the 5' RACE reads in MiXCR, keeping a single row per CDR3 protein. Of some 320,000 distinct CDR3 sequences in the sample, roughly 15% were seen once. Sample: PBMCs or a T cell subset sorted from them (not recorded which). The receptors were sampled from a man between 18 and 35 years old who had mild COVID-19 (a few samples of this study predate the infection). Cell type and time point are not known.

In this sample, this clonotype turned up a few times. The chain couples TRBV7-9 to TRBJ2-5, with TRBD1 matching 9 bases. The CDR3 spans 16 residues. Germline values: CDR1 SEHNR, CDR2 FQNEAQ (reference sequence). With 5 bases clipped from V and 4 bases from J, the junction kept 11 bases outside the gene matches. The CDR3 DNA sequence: TGTGCCAGCAGCGAAAAGAGGGACAGGGTCGGAGAGACCCAGTACTTC. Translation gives CASSEKRDRVGETQYF.

As DNA, the CDR3 is TGTGCCAGCAGCTTAGAGGGGGCCAAGGGTCAGCCCCAGCATTTT. Its protein product is CASSLEGAKGQPQHF. The chain is built from TRBV7-2 and TRBJ1-5; 7 nucleotides line up with TRBD1. V lost 1 base, J lost 6 bases, and 6 bases stayed unmatched. Germline CDR1 is SGHTA and CDR2 is FQGNSA. This CDR3 is 15 amino acids long.

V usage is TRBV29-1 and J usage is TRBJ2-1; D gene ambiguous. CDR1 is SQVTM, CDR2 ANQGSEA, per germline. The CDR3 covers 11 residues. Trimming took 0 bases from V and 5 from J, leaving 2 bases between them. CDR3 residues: CSVEDNNEQFF. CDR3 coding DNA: TGCAGCGTTGAAGATAACAATGAGCAGTTCTTC.

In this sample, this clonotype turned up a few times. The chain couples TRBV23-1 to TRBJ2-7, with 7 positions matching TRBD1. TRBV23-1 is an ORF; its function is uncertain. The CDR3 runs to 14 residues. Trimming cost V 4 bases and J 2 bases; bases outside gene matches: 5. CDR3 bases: TGCGCCAGCAGTCCCCCGGGGACAGCCTACGAGCAGTACGTC. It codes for CASSPPGTAYEQYV.

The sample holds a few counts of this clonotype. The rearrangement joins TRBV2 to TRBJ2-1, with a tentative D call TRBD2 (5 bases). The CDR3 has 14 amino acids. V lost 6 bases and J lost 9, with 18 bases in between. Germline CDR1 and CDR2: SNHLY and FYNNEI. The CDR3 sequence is CASSRDQLVGEQFF. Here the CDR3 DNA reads TGTGCCAGCAGCCGGGATCAGCTCGTGGGTGAGCAGTTCTTC.

The CDR3, as DNA: TGTGCCACCAGTTTGACACGGTCGGGCACTGAAGCTTTCTTT. It codes for CATSLTRSGTEAFF. The chain uses TRBV15 and TRBJ1-1; D unresolved. Germline CDR1 is LNHNV and CDR2 is YYDKDF (reference sequence). The CDR3 contains 14 residues. Trimming took off 6 bases at V and 4 bases at J, with 15 bases between the two ends.

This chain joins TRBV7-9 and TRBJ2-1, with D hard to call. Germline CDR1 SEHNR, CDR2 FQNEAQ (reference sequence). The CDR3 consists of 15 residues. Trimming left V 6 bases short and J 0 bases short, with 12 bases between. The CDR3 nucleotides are TGTGCCAGCAGTACCCCGGTTAGCTCCTACAATGAGCAGTTCTTC. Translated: CASSTPVSSYNEQFF. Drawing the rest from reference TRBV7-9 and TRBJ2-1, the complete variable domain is DTGVSQNPRHKITKRGQNVTFRCDPISEHNRLYWYRQTLGQGPEFLTYFQNEAQLEKSRLLSDRFSAERPKGSFSTLEIQRTEQGDSAMYLCASSTPVSSYNEQFFGPGTRLTVL.

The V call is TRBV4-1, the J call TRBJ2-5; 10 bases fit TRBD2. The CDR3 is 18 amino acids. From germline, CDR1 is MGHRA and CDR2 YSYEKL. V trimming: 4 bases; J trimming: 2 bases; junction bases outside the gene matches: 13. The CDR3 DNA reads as TGCGCCAGCAGCCGCATACTATTAGCGGGGGGCCCGCAAGAGACCCAGTACTTC. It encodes CASSRILLAGGPQETQYF.

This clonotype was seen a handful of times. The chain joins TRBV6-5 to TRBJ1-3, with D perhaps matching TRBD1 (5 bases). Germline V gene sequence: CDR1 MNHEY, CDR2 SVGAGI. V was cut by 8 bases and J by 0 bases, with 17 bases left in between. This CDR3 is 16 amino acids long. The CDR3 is CASAVGGTHSGNTIYF. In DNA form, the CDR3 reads TGTGCCAGCGCTGTGGGAGGGACCCACTCTGGAAACACCATATATTTT.

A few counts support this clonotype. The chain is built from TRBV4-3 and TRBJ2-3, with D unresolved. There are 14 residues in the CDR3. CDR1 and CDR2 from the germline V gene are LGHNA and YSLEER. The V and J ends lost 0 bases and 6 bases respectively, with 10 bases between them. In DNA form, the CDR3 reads TGCGCCAGCAGCCAAGATGACCTCTCGGATACGCAGTATTTT. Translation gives CASSQDDLSDTQYF.

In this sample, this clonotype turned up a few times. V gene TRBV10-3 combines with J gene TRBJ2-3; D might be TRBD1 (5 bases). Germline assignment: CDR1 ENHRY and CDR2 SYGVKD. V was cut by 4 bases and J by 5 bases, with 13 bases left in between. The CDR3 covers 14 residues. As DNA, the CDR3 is TGTGCCATCAGTGTTAAGGGGCTGGGAGATACGCAGTATTTT. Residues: CAISVKGLGDTQYF.